These T cell receptor beta chains were read from a single sample in a study of blood T cell repertoires in COVID-19. TCRdb's table, derived via immunoSEQ multiplex PCR, lists solely in-frame clones and lacks some. The data show 60,000 to 70,000 clones, 88% seen once. The sequencing sample was made of PBMCs or T cells enriched from blood (not recorded which). These receptors all come from a woman in her 40s who had recovered from COVID-19. Each CDR3 is given with its conserved first and last residue. Fields, in order: CDR3 protein, CDR3 DNA, D gene, J gene, V gene, clone size. A D gene is named only where the DNA matches it firmly. Where a row states a size, it is once, few, many or the class of an expanded clone; other rows omit it.

CDR3: CASSQGTGGGPYGYTF
DNA: TGTGCCAGCAGCCAAGGGACAGGCGGCGGTCCCTATGGCTACACCTTC
D: TRBD1
J: TRBJ1-2
V: TRBV3-1/TRBV3-2
size: .

CDR3: CASSLQGFGSPLHF
DNA: TGTGCCAGCAGCTTGCAGGGGTTCGGTTCACCCCTCCACTTT
D: .
J: TRBJ1-6
V: TRBV5-6
size: few

CDR3: CASSEKTDLVGQYF
DNA: TGTGCCAGCAGCGAGAAGACAGACCTGGTGGGGCAGTACTTC
D: .
J: TRBJ2-7
V: TRBV7-9
size: .

CDR3: CASSLGSGDNIQYF
DNA: TGCGCCAGCAGCTTGGGATCAGGGGACAACATTCAGTACTTC
D: .
J: TRBJ2-4
V: TRBV5-1
size: .

CDR3: CASSLTATGATYEQYF
DNA: TGTGCCAGCAGCCTCACGGCGACAGGCGCTACCTACGAGCAGTACTTC
D: .
J: TRBJ2-7
V: TRBV11-3
size: .

CDR3: CASSPRTGQNSPLHF
DNA: TGTGCCAGCAGCCCACGGACAGGGCAAAATTCACCCCTCCACTTT
D: TRBD1
J: TRBJ1-6
V: TRBV5-4
size: .

CDR3: CASSSINRGLASYEQYF
DNA: TGTGCCAGCAGCTCAATAAACAGGGGCCTTGCCTCCTACGAGCAGTACTTC
D: TRBD1
J: TRBJ2-7
V: TRBV11-2
size: few

CDR3: CASTGTDTQYF
DNA: TGTGCCAGCACAGGCACAGATACGCAGTATTTT
D: .
J: TRBJ2-3
V: TRBV6-5
size: .

CDR3: CASSLEPQAEQYF
DNA: TGCGCCAGCAGCTTGGAACCTCAGGCCGAGCAGTACTTC
D: .
J: TRBJ2-7
V: TRBV5-1
size: .

CDR3: CASSPFGDTQYF
DNA: TGTGCCAGCAGCCCCTTCGGAGATACGCAGTATTTT
D: .
J: TRBJ2-3
V: TRBV11-2
size: .

CDR3: CSVENGGNTEAFF
DNA: TGCAGCGTTGAAAATGGAGGGAACACTGAAGCTTTCTTT
D: .
J: TRBJ1-1
V: TRBV29-1
size: .

CDR3: CASSLEGQGNTEAFF
DNA: TGTGCCAGCAGCTTAGAGGGACAGGGCAACACTGAAGCTTTCTTT
D: TRBD1
J: TRBJ1-1
V: TRBV11-3
size: .

CDR3: CASSLGLYGTDMNTEAFF
DNA: TGTGCCAGCAGTTTAGGTTTGTACGGGACAGACATGAACACTGAAGCTTTCTTT
D: TRBD1
J: TRBJ1-1
V: TRBV28
size: .

CDR3: CASSQGTFMNTEAFF
DNA: TGTGCCAGCAGCCAAGGGACATTCATGAACACTGAAGCTTTCTTT
D: .
J: TRBJ1-1
V: TRBV4-2
size: once

CDR3: CASSVPGTGSNTQYF
DNA: TGCGCCAGCAGCGTACCCGGGACAGGTAGCAATACGCAGTATTTT
D: TRBD1
J: TRBJ2-3
V: TRBV5-1
size: .

CDR3: CASRLAGGPYEQYF
DNA: TGCGCCAGCAGACTAGCGGGGGGGCCCTACGAGCAGTACTTC
D: TRBD2
J: TRBJ2-7
V: TRBV10-2
size: .

CDR3: CASSPRPGMESYNEQFF
DNA: TGTGCCAGCAGCCCCAGGCCGGGGATGGAATCCTACAATGAGCAGTTCTTC
D: .
J: TRBJ2-1
V: TRBV7-9
size: .